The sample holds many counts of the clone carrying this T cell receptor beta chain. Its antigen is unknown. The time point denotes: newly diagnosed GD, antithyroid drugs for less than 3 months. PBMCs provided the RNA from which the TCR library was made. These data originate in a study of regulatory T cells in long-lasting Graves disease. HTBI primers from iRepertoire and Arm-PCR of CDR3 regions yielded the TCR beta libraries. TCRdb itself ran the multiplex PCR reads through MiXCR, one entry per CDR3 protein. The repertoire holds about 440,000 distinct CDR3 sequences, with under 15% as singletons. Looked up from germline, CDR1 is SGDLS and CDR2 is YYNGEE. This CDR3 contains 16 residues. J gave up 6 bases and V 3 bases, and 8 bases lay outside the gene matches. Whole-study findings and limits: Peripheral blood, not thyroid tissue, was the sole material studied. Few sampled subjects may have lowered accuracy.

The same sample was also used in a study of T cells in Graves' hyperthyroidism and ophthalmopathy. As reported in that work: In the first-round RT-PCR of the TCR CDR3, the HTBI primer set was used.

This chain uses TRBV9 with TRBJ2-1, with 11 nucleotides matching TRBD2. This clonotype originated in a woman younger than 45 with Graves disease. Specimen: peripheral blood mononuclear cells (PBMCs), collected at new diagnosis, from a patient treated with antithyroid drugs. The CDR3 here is CASSETLAGGSNEQFF. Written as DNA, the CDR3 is TGTGCCAGCAGCGAAACTCTAGCGGGAGGAAGCAATGAGCAGTTCTTC.